The TCR beta chain under discussion was sequenced for a study of cytomegalovirus exposure and HLA in healthy donors. General study points: In vitro data verified three CMV-associated chains as specific for CMV antigens. For most TCR beta V segments, an earlier analysis put the productive rate at about 87% or about 30% of the time. In most subjects, TCR beta sequences reportedly gave accurate predictions of HLA-A and HLA-B alleles.

CDR3 size: 14 residues. This clone was counted once. Its antigen is unknown. Use of 60 Vbeta and 13 Jbeta primers characterized the PCR. Per the original data handling: Later, tens of millions of unique TCR beta chains were counted in an analysis, and roughly 11 million of them were shared. Some clones are missing from TCRdb's copy, which holds only in-frame ones; the method was immunoSEQ multiplex PCR. D and trimming were read from the DNA, whereas the V and J calls and clone size are those reported in that table. The sample yields 100,000 to 150,000 clones, 70% to 85% seen once. The clonotype originates from a woman aged 45-60 years in good health and CMV-seropositive. The sequenced sample consisted of PBMCs. The V gene is TRBV12-2, the J gene TRBJ1-6; the table's TRBD1 call for D was not verified on the DNA. TRBV12-2 corresponds to a pseudogene. CDR3 DNA sequence: TGTGCAAGTCGCTGCCGGGACAAAAGATCACCCCTCCACTTT. Protein sequence: CASRCRDKRSPLHF.